This TCR beta chain was profiled in a study of regulatory and conventional T cells in RAG deficiency. General observations from the study: Shorter CDR3s in all patient subsets; >80% Treg-Tconv overlap in Omenn.

Concerning this clone: The antigen is not known.

Conventional CD4+ T cells were sorted from blood as CD25-low CD127-high cells. Using immunoSEQ multiplex PCR, the repertoire was profiled, and TCRdb retains in-frame clones only, with some absent. The profile shows tens of thousands of clones, 80% to 90% of them singletons. The same specimen was also included in a second study, on regulatory T cells. Turning to that study: The primer mix had 52 TRBV and 13 TRBJ primers.

The clonotype comes from a human donor in good health. The sample comprised CD4+ effector T cells sorted from blood.

The CDR3, as DNA: TGTGCCAGCAGCTTATACATCGGGACAGGGGGCGCGTTCACTGAAGCTTTCTTT. Translating it yields CASSLYIGTGGAFTEAFF. The chain uses TRBV9 and TRBJ1-1, with 12 bases fitting TRBD1. The CDR3 is made up of 18 amino acids. Losses at the gene ends were 4 bases for V and 4 bases for J; bases not matched to a gene: 14. Germline loops: CDR1 SGDLS, CDR2 YYNGEE.